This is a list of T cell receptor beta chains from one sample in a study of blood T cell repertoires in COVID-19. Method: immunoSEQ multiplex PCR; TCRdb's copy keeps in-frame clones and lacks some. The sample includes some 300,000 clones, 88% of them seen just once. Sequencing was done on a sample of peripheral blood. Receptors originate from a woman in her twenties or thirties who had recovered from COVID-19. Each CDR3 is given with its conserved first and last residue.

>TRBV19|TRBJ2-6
CASGPSTGGSSGANVLTF
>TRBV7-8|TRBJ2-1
CASSTFSGGAFYNEQFF
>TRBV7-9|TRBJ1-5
CASSLGRNNQPQHF
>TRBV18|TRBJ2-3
CASSPPAAGDTDTQYF
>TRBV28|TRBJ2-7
CASSLQGLHEQYF
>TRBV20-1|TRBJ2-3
CSASRRPSTDTQYF
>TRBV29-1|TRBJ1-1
CSVVGQANTEAFF
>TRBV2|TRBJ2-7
CASSGAGGEQYF
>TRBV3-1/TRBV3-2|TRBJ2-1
CASRLGARNEQFF
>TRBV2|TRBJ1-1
CASRGGSTEAFF
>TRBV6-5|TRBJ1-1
CASSYSIAGDTEAFF
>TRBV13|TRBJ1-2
CASSPRRTGSNYGYTF
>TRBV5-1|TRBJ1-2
CASSNTGTGLNYGYTF
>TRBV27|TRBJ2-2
CASSLRLASTGELFF
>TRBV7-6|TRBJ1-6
CASSRNGRGNSPLHF
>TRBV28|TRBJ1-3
CASSTIGQGAYSGNTIYF
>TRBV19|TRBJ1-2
CASSIYGTGQSGYTF
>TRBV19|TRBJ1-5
CASSSTPGQSTQPQHF
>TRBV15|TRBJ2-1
CATSVSGGAGDNEQFF
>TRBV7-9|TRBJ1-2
CASSFGDRQIYGYTF
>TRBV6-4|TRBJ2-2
CASSNGGNTGELFF
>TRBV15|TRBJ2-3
CATSREYGGADTQYF
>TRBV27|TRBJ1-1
CASSQDRASTEAFF
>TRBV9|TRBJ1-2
CASSAGTGIGYTF
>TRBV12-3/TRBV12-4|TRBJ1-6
CASSFRENSPLHF
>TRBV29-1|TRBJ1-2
CSAYGDRGLQGGYTF
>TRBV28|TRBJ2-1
CASSFAGQGANEQFF
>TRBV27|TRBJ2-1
CASSFLGGGYNEQFF
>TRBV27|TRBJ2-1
CASSSPGQAVNEQFF
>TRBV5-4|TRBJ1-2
CASSLDAGGYTF
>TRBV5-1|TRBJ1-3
CASSLIAGPGNTIYF
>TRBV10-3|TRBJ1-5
CAISESEGQPQHF
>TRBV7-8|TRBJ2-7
CASSPIGQGIYYEQYF
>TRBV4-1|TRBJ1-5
CASSRKFRGFNQPQHF
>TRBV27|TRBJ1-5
CASSFAGINQPQHF
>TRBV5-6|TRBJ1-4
CASSLFRGANEKLFF
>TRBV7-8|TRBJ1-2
CASSLTRGRFGYGYTF
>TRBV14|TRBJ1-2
CASSHLPDSASNYGYTF
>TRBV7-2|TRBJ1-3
CASSPSGSMVSGNTIYF
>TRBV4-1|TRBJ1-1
CASSPSGEMTEAFF
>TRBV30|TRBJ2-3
CAYGTGSTDTQYF
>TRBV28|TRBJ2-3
CAGRDTSTDTQYF
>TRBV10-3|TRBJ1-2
CAISDPGQGAASYGYTF
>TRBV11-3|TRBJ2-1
CASSPMAAYNEQFF
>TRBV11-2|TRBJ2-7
CASSQFGQLYEQYF
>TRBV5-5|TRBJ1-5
CASSEEQGQPQHF
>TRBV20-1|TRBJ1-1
CSAHRVTEAFF
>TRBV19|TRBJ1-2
CASSIRTDGYTF
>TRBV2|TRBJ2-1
CASSPGQIYNEQFF
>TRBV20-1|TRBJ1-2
CSARMGDGYTF
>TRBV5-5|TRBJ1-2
CASSLTDRGLDGYTF
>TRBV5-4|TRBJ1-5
CASSSGQDSNQPQHF
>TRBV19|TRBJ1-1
CASSIPGRGTEAFF